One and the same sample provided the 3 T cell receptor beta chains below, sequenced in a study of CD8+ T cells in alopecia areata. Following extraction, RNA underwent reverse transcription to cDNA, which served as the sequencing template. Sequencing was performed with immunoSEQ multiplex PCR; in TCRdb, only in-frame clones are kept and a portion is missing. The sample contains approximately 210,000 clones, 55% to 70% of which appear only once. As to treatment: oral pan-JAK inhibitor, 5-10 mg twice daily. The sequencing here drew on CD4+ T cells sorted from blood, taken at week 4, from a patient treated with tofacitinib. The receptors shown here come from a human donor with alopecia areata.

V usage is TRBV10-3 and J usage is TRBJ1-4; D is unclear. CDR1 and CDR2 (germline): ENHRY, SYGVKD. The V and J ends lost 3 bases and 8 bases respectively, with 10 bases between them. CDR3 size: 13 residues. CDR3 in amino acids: CAISEQSREKLFF. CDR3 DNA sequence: TGTGCCATCAGTGAACAGTCTAGGGAAAAACTGTTTTTT.

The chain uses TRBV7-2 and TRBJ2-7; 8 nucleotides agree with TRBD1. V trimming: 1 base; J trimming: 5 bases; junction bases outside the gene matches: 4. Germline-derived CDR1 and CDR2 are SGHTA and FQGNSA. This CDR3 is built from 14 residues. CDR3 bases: TGTGCCAGCAGCTTAGAGACAGGGGACCACGAGCAGTACTTC. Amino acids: CASSLETGDHEQYF.

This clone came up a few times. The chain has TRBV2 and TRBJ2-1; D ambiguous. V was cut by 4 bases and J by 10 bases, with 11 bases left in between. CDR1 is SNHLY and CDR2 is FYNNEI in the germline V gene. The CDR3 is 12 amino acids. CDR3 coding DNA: TGTGCCAGCAGTGGACCGAATCCAGAGCAGTTCTTC. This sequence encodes CASSGPNPEQFF.